Listed here is a single TCR beta chain. The table came from immunoSEQ multiplex PCR; TCRdb's copy has only in-frame clones and leaves some out. The sample shows about 130,000 clones, approximately 94% of them seen only once. This specimen comes from a study of control samples from healthy donors and cancer patients. Sequencing input: blood. The sequence was collected from a man in his thirties or forties in good health.

CDR3 amino acids: CASSWGYNQPQHF. For the CDR3, the DNA is TGTGCCAGCAGTTGGGGGTACAATCAGCCCCAGCATTTT. This chain joins TRBV27 and TRBJ1-5, with a tentative D call TRBD1 (5 bases). The V end lost 4 bases, the J end lost 3 bases, and 7 bases lay between the germline ends. Germline CDR1 reads MNHEY; CDR2 reads SMNVEV (reference sequence). CDR3 length equals 13 residues.